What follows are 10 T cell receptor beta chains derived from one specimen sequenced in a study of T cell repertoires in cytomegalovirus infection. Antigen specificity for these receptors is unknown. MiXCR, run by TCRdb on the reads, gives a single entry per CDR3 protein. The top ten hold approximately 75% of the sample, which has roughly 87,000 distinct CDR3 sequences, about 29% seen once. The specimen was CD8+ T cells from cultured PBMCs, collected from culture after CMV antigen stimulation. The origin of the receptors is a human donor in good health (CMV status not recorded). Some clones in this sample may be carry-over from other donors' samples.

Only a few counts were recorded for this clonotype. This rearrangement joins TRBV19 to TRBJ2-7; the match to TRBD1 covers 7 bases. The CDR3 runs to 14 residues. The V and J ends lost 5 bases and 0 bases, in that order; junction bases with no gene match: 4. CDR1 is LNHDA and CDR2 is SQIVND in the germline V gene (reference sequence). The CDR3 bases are TGTGCCAGTAGTCGCCGGGACAGCTCCTACGAGCAGTACTTC. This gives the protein CASSRRDSSYEQYF.

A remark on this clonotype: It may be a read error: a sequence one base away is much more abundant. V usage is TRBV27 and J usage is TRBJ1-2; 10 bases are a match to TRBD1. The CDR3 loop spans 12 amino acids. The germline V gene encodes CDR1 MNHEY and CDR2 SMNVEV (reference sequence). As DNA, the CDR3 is TGTGCCAGCAGGGGACAGGGGATAGGCTACAACTTC. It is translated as CASRGQGIGYNF.

CDR3 residues: CASSWSSNQPQHF. As DNA, the CDR3 is TGTGCCAGCAGTTGGTCCAGCAATCAGCCCCAGCATTTT. This chain joins TRBV27 and TRBJ1-5; D remains ambiguous. This CDR3 is 13 amino acids long. Trimming took off 4 bases at V and 1 base at J, with 5 bases between the two ends. Germline V gene data show CDR1 as MNHEY and CDR2 as SMNVEV (reference sequence).

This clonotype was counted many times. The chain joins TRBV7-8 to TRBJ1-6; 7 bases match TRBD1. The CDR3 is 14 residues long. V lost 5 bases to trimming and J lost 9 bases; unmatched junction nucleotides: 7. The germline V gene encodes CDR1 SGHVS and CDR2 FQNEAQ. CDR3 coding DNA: TGTGCCAGCAGCAACCGACAGGGATCTTCACCCCTCCACTTT. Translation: CASSNRQGSSPLHF.

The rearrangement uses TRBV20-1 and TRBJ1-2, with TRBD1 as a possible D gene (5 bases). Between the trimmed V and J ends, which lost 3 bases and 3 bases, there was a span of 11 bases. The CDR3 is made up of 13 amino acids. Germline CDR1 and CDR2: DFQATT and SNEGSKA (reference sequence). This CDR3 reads CSASEDRDYGYTF. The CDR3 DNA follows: TGCAGTGCTAGCGAAGACAGAGACTATGGCTACACCTTC.

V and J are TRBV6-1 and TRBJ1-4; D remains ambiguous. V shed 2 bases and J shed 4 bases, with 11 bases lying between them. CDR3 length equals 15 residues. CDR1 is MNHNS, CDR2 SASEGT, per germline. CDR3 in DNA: TGTGCCAGCAGTGAATTTACCGGGTATAATGAAAAACTGTTTTTT. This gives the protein CASSEFTGYNEKLFF.

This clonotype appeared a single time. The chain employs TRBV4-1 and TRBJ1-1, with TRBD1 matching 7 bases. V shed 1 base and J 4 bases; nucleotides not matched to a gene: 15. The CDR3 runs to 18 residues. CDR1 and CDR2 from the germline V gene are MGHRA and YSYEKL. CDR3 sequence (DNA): TGCGCCAGCAGCCAAGCGGCAGGGGGACCTGGCCCCGGCACTGAAGCTTTCTTT. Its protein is CASSQAAGGPGPGTEAFF.

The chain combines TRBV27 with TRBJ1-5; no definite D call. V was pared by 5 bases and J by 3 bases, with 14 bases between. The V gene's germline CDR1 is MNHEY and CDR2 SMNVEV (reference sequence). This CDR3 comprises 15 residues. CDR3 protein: CASSPAYTNNQPQHF. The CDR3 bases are TGTGCCAGCAGTCCGGCATATACGAACAATCAGCCCCAGCATTTT.

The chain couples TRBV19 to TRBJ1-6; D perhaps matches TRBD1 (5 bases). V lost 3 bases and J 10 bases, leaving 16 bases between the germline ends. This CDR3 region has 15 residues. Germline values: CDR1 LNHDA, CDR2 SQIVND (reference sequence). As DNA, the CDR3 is TGTGCCAGTAGTATGGAGACAGCCATAGTCTCACCCCTCCACTTT. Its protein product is CASSMETAIVSPLHF.

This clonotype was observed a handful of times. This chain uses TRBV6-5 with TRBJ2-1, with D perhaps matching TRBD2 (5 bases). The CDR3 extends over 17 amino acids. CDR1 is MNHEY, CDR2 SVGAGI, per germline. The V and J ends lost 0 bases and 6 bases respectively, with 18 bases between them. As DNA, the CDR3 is TGTGCCAGCAGTTACTCGTCGACGACAACGGGGTTCAATGAGCAGTTCTTC. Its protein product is CASSYSSTTTGFNEQFF.